This TCR beta chain originates from a study of human CD8 memory T cell subsets. Negative magnetic separation enriched total CD8+ T cells. The source of the RNA was duplicate vials containing some 160,000 sorted CD8+ T cells for each subset. Germline V lookup: CDR1 SGHVS, CDR2 FQNEAQ. The CDR3 is 15 residues long. Libraries of TCR beta chains were produced by 5' RACE (UMI-labeled). For each CDR3 protein, TCRdb gives one entry from its re-call of the 5' RACE reads, without DNA. The table lists approximately 5,500 distinct CDR3 sequences. This chain uses TRBV7-8 with TRBJ2-3; TCRdb selects TRBD1, and the lack of DNA leaves this call unchecked. The source of this sequence is a human donor in good health. The sample was CD8+ T cells from PBMCs. CDR3 sequence reads: CASSFTTGGTDTQYF.